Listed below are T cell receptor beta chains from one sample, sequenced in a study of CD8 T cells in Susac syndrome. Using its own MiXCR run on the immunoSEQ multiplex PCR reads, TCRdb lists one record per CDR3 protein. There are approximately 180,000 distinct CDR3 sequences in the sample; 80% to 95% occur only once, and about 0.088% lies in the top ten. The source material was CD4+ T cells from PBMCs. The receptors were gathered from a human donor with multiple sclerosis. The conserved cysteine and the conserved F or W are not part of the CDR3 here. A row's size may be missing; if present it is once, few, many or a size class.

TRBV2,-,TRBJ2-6,ANRRGSGANVLT
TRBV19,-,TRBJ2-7,ASSVTGTYEQY
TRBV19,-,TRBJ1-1,ATQGRPNTEAF
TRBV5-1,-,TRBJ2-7,ASRRAYEQY
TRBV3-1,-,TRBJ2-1,ASSPTQGASYNEQF
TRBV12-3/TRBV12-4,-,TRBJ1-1,ASSHRQNTEAF
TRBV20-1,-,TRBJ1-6,SAHNTPGSKVNSPLH
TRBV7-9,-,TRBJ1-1,ASSPGGSGGNTEAF
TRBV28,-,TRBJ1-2,ASSDGGYGYT
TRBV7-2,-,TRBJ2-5,ASSFQGAPETQY
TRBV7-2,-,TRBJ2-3,ASSLDRATDTQY
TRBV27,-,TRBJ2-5,ASTPGPGQGEETQY
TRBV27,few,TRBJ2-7,ASSLSGRGYEQY
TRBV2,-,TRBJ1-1,ARGQGIGEAF
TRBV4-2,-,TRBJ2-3,ASSQGAGGQITDTQY
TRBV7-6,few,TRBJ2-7,ASSRDTSYEQY
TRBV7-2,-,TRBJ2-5,ASSLIAGQETQY
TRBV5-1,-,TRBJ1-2,ASRESAGDYGYT
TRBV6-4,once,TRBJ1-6,ASSRQDSSYNSPLH
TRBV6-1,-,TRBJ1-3,ASSERRTGVGNTIY
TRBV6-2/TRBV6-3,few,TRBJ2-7,ASSPRDPTSYEQY
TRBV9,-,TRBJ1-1,AGSVGQGRHTEAF
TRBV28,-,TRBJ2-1,ASSSPGTSGARSEQF
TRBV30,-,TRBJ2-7,AWGTASYEQY
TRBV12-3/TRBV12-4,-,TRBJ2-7,ASSLAGGPYEQY
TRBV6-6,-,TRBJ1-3,ASSTPTAGNTIY
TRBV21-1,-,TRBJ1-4,ASSKGDSCATNEKLF
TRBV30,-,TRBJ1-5,AYDTAFNQPQH
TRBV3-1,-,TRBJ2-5,ASSRGQETQY